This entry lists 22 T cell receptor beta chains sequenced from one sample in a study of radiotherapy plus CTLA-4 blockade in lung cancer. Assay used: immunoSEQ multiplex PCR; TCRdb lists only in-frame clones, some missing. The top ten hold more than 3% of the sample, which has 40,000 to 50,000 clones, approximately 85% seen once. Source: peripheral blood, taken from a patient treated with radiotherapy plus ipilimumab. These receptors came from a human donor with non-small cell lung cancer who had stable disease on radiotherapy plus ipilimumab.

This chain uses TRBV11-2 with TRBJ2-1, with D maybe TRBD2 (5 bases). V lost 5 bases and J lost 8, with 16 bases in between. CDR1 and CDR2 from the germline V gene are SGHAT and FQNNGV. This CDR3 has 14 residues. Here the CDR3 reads CASSRRRTADEQFF. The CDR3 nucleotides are TGTGCCAGCAGCCGCAGGAGGACCGCGGATGAGCAGTTCTTC.

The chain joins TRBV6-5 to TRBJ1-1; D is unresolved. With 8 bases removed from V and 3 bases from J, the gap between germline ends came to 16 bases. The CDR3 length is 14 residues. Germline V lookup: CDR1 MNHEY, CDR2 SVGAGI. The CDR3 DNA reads TGTGCCAGCGCCCAGACAACGGGATACACTGAAGCTTTCTTT. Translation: CASAQTTGYTEAFF.

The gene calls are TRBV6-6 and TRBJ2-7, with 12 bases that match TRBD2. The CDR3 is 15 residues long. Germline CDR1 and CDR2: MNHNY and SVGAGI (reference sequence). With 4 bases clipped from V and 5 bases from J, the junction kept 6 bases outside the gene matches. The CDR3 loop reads CASSFRLAGANEQYF. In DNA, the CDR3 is TGTGCCAGCAGTTTCCGACTAGCGGGAGCCAACGAGCAGTACTTC.

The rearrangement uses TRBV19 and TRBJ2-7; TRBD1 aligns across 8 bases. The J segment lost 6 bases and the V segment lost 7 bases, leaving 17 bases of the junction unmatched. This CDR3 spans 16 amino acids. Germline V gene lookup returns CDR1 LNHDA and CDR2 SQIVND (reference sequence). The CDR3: CASTKFQGQAPSEQYF. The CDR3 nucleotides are TGTGCCAGTACCAAATTTCAGGGACAGGCACCCTCCGAGCAGTACTTC.

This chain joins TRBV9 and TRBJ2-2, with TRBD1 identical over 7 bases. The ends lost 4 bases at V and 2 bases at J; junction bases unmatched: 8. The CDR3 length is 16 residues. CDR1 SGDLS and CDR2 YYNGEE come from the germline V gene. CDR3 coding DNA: TGTGCCAGCAGCCAAAAGGGGGCTTTCAACACCGGGGAGCTGTTTTTT. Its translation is CASSQKGAFNTGELFF.

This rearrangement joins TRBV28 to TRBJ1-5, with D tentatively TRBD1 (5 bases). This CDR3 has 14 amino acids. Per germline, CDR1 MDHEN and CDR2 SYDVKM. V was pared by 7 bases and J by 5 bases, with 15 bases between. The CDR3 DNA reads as TGTGCCAGCAAAGAGTCCCAGGGCCATCAGCCCCAGCATTTT. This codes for CASKESQGHQPQHF.

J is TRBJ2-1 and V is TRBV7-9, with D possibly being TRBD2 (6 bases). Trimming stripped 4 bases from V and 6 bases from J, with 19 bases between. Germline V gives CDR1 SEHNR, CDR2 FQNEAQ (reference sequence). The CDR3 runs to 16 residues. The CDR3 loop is CASSSPRSRRGNEQFF. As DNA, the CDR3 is TGTGCCAGCAGCTCTCCGCGGTCCCGGCGGGGCAATGAGCAGTTCTTC.

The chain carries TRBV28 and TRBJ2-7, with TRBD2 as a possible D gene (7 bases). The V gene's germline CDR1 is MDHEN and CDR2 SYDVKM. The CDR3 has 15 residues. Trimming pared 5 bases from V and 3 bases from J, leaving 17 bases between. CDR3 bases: TGTGCCAGCAGTCTGGGGGGGGCCAGGGGCTACGAGCAGTACTTC. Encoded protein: CASSLGGARGYEQYF.

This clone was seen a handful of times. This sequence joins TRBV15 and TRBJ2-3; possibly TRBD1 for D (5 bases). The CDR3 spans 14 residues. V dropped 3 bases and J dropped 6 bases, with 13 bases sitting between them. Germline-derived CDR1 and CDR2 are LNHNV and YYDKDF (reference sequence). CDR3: CATSRDPTADTQYF. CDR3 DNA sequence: TGTGCCACCAGCAGGGACCCGACAGCCGATACGCAGTATTTT.

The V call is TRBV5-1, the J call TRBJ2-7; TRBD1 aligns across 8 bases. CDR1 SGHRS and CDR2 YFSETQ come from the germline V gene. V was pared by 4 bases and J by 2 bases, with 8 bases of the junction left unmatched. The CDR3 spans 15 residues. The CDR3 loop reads CASSPDGTGPYEQYF. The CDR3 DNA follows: TGCGCCAGCAGCCCCGACGGGACAGGCCCCTACGAGCAGTACTTC.

DNA for the CDR3: TGTGCAAGTCGCCCGACCGGGAAAGACTCCTACGAGCAGTACTTC. It codes for CASRPTGKDSYEQYF. The V gene is TRBV12-2, the J gene TRBJ2-7; the DNA was not used to check the table's D call, TRBD2. TRBV12-2 represents a pseudogene. The CDR3 consists of 15 residues.

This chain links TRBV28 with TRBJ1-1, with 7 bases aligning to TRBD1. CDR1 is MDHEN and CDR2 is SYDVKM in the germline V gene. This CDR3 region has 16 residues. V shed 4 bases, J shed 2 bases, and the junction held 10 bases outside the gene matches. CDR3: CASSSLDRVGNTEAFF. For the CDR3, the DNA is TGTGCCAGCAGTTCCCTAGACAGGGTGGGAAACACTGAAGCTTTCTTT.

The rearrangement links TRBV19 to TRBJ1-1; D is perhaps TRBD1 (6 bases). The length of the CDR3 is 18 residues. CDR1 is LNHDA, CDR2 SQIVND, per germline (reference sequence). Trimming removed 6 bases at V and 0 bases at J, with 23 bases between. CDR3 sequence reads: CASRPILRTADMNTEAFF. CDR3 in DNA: TGTGCCAGTAGACCTATCCTCCGGACAGCAGATATGAACACTGAAGCTTTCTTT.

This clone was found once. The CDR3 DNA sequence: TGCGCCAGCAGCTTGGTGGCGGGTCCCGGGACAGGGACGGATGAGCAGTTCTTC. This encodes CASSLVAGPGTGTDEQFF. The rearrangement uses TRBV5-1 and TRBJ2-1, with 9 bases fitting TRBD1. Germline V gene lookup returns CDR1 SGHRS and CDR2 YFSETQ. J lost 8 bases, V lost 0 bases, and 15 bases had no gene match. The CDR3 contains 18 residues.

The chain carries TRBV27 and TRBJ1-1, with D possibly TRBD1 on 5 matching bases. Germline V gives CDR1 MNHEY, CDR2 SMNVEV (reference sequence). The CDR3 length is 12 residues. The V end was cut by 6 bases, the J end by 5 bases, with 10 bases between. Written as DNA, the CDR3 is TGTGCCAGCAGCCAGGGAATGACTGAAGCTTTCTTT. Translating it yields CASSQGMTEAFF.

Here the CDR3 reads CASTLPPGQDYGYTF. CDR3 nucleotide sequence: TGTGCCAGCACCCTTCCGCCGGGACAGGACTATGGCTACACCTTC. The chain has TRBV5-6 and TRBJ1-2, with 8 bases identical to TRBD1. Germline assignment: CDR1 SGHDT and CDR2 YYEEEE. This CDR3 comprises 15 residues. With 6 bases clipped from V and 3 bases from J, the junction kept 10 bases outside the gene matches.

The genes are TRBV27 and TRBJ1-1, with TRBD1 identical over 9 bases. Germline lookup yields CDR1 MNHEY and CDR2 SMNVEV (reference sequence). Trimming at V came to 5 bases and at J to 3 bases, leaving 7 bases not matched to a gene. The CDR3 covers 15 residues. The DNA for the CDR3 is TGTGCCAGCAGTCGGGACAGGGTATTGGACACTGAAGCTTTCTTT. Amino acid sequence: CASSRDRVLDTEAFF.

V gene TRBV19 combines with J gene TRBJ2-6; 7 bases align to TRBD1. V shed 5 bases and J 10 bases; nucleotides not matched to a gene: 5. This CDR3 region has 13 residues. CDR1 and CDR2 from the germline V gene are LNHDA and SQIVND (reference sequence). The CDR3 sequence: CASSARTGNVLTF. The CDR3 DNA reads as TGTGCCAGTAGTGCCCGGACAGGTAACGTCCTGACTTTC.

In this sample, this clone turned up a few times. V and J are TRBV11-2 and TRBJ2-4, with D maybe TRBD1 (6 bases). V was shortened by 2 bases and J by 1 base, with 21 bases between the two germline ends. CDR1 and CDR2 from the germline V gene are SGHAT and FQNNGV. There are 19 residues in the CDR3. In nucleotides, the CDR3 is TGTGCCAGCAGCTTAAACAGGGTGGCTCGCTCGTCTGCCAAAAACATTCAGTACTTC. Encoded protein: CASSLNRVARSSAKNIQYF.

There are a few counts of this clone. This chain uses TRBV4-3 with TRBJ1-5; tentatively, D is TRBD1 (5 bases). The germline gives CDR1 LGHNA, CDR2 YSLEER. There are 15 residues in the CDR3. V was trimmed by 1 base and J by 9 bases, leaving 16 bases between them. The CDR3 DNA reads TGCGCCAGCAGCCAAGTCGGGGAGGGGTTGGGGCCCCAGCATTTT. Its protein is CASSQVGEGLGPQHF.

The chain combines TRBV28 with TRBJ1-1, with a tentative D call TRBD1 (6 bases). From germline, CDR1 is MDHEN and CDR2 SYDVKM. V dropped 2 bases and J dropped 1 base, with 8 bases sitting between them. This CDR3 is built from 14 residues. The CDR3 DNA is TGTGCCAGCAGTTTAGACAGGCGGAACACTGAAGCTTTCTTT. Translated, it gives CASSLDRRNTEAFF.

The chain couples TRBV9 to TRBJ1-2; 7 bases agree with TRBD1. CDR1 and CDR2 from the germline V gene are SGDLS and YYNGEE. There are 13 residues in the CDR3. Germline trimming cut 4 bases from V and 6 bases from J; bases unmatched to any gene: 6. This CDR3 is CASSPSGTDGYTF. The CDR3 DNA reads TGTGCCAGCAGCCCGTCCGGGACAGATGGCTACACCTTC. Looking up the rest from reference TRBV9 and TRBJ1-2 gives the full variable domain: DSGVTQTPKHLITATGQRVTLRCSPRSGDLSVYWYQQSLDQGLQFLIQYYNGEERAKGNILERFSAQQFPDLHSELNLSSLELGDSALYFCASSPSGTDGYTFGSGTRLTVV.